This T cell receptor (beta chain) was captured in a study of T cells in Graves' hyperthyroidism and ophthalmopathy. Turning to the study itself: Peripheral blood was acquired at first diagnosis, ahead of any therapy whatsoever. Study-level results: Most thyroid clonotypes with frequency above 0.001 were detected in blood.

Looked up from germline, CDR1 is SNHLY and CDR2 is FYNNEI. The CDR3 consists of 15 residues. Trimming took off 6 bases at V and 0 bases at J, with 14 bases between the two ends. Amplified TCR beta CDR3 regions came from RNA transcripts. The study used the HTBI primer set for a first-round RT-PCR of the TCR CDR3. TCRdb analysed the multiplex PCR reads with MiXCR anew, one entry per CDR3 protein. The top ten clones hold around 14% of a sample with fewer than 550,000 distinct CDR3 sequences, 15% to 19% of them seen once. Graves' hyperthyroidism was deemed stable absent ophthalmopathy progression within 18 months. This clonotype was seen many times. Its antigen is not identified.

This chain connects TRBV2 to TRBJ1-1; tentative D call: TRBD1 (6 bases). Sequencing input: blood. This receptor was identified in a woman under 30 with Graves' hyperthyroidism. The CDR3 DNA reads as TGTGCCAGCAGACCCCCACAGGGTTTGAACACTGAAGCTTTCTTT. Encoded protein: CASRPPQGLNTEAFF.